Listed below are T cell receptor beta chains from one sample, sequenced in a study of blood T cell repertoires in COVID-19. Using immunoSEQ multiplex PCR, the repertoire was profiled, and TCRdb retains in-frame clones only, with some absent. The sample records roughly 180,000 clones, more than 80% being singletons. The specimen sequenced was PBMCs or T cells enriched from blood (not recorded which). Source of these receptors: a man aged 35 to 55 who had recovered from COVID-19. The CDR3 runs from the conserved cysteine through the conserved F or W. A D gene is named only where the DNA matches it firmly. The size field is filled for only some rows; it gives once, few, many or a size class.

v_gene	d_gene	j_gene	abundance	CDR3nt	CDR3aa
TRBV28	TRBD2	TRBJ2-5	-	TGTGCCAGCAGTTTATGGGCTAGCGGGGCCCAAGAGACCCAGTACTTC	CASSLWASGAQETQYF
TRBV29-1	-	TRBJ2-2	-	TGCAGCGTTGAAAGGGGTGCGAACACCGGGGAGCTGTTTTTT	CSVERGANTGELFF
TRBV27	-	TRBJ1-1	-	TGTGCCAGCAGTTCCCGCCGGGTACCTTTGGCGAACACTGAAGCTTTCTTT	CASSSRRVPLANTEAFF
TRBV27	-	TRBJ1-2	-	TGTGCCAGCAGTTTAACCCCCCAGGGTCCTTTTTATGGCTACACCTTC	CASSLTPQGPFYGYTF
TRBV3-1/TRBV3-2	-	TRBJ2-7	once	TGTGCCAGCAGCCACTCTTCAGGGCCCAGCGAGCAGTACTTC	CASSHSSGPSEQYF
TRBV19	TRBD2	TRBJ2-1	-	TGTGCCAGTAGTCCGTCCTCCGGGAGGGGGGGCAATGAGCAGTTCTTC	CASSPSSGRGGNEQFF
TRBV5-4	-	TRBJ1-2	few	TGTGCCAGCAGTCACGACTTCCGTTATGGCTACACCTTC	CASSHDFRYGYTF
TRBV5-1	-	TRBJ2-5	-	TGCGCCAGCAGCTTGAGTGGGAGTGGGGAGACCCAGTACTTC	CASSLSGSGETQYF
TRBV28	TRBD1	TRBJ1-2	-	TGTGCCAGCAGTTTAGCAGGGGGCAGGGGCTATGGCTACACCTTC	CASSLAGGRGYGYTF
TRBV30	-	TRBJ1-6	-	TGTGCCTGCGCAGGGGCGAATTCACCCCTCCACTTT	CACAGANSPLHF
TRBV6-2/TRBV6-3	-	TRBJ2-1	-	TGTGCCAGCAGTTACAGCCGGAATGAGCAGTTCTTC	CASSYSRNEQFF
TRBV6-1	TRBD1	TRBJ1-2	-	TGTGCCAGCAGTGAAGGGACAGGACGTGGCTACACCTTC	CASSEGTGRGYTF
TRBV29-1	-	TRBJ2-1	once	TGCAGCGTTGGGTTGAGGCTAGCAGCCTACAATGAGCAGTTCTTC	CSVGLRLAAYNEQFF
TRBV9	-	TRBJ1-1	once	TGTGCCAGCAGCGTAGGGGGAGGATCGAACACTGAAGCTTTCTTT	CASSVGGGSNTEAFF
TRBV5-1	TRBD1	TRBJ1-2	-	TGCGCCAGCAGCTTAACACCGGGACAGGGTAACTATGGCTACACCTTC	CASSLTPGQGNYGYTF
TRBV7-2	TRBD1	TRBJ1-2	-	TGTGCCAGCAGCCACCGGACAGGGCAGTTTTATGGCTACACCTTC	CASSHRTGQFYGYTF
TRBV30	TRBD1	TRBJ1-4	-	TGTGCCTGGAGTGCTTGGGACAGGCCGCGTGAAAAACTGTTTTTT	CAWSAWDRPREKLFF
TRBV2	-	TRBJ1-1	-	TGTGCCAGCAGAGTCGGAGACACTGAAGCTTTCTTT	CASRVGDTEAFF
TRBV3-1/TRBV3-2	TRBD2	TRBJ2-3	-	TGTGCCAGCAGCCTCCTGACTAGCGGGACGGGGACGCAGTATTTT	CASSLLTSGTGTQYF
TRBV3-1/TRBV3-2	-	TRBJ2-2	-	TGTGCCAGCAGCCAAGACTGGAGGGGGCAGGCCGGGGAGCTGTTTTTT	CASSQDWRGQAGELFF
TRBV14	-	TRBJ1-3	-	TGTGCCAGCAGCCCCGGCGGGGGATCAGGAAACACCATATATTTT	CASSPGGGSGNTIYF
TRBV12-3/TRBV12-4	TRBD1	TRBJ1-1	-	TGTGCCAGCAGTACACAGGGGACCACTGAAGCTTTCTTT	CASSTQGTTEAFF
TRBV5-1	TRBD1	TRBJ1-4	-	TGCGCCAGCAGTTGGACAGGGGACGGGGCCGCGGAAAAACTGTTTTTT	CASSWTGDGAAEKLFF
TRBV7-9	-	TRBJ1-3	-	TGTGCCAGCACCCGGTCGGGTGCAAACTCTGGAAACACCATATATTTT	CASTRSGANSGNTIYF
TRBV11-2	-	TRBJ2-3	-	TGTGCCAGCAGCTTAACCGAGGGAGATACGCAGTATTTT	CASSLTEGDTQYF